What follows describes a single T cell receptor beta chain. The sample comes from a study of identical twins. The CDR3 is made up of 15 amino acids. V lost 7 bases and J 0 bases, leaving 13 bases between the germline ends. Germline CDR1 reads SGHAT; CDR2 reads FQNNGV. MiXCR, applied by TCRdb to the 5' RACE reads, yields one record per CDR3 protein. The sample holds a few hundred thousand distinct CDR3 sequences, approximately 14% seen once. A further study also used this sample, focusing on yellow fever vaccine responses in identical twins.

Sequenced material: CD4+ T cells sorted from blood. This clonotype was obtained from a woman between 18 and 30 years old in good health. The chain links TRBV11-2 to TRBJ2-1, with D unclear. The CDR3 DNA sequence: TGTGCCAGCACGGGCTTGGCTGCCTCCTACAATGAGCAGTTCTTC. Its protein is CASTGLAASYNEQFF.